The 4 T cell receptor beta chains below come from one sample, sequenced in a study of shared clonotypes between healthy human individuals (dated by TCRdb to the early 2020s). CD8 naive samples were CD45RO-negative cells positively selected for CCR7, giving a CD45RA+CCR7+ population that excluded TemRA cells. Library creation used the immunoSEQ multiplex PCR assay. TCRdb holds this immuneACCESS table with in-frame rearrangements only. Some clones are missing; in checked studies, unresolved V genes explain under half, and the rest has no known cause. Present in this sample are around 1,900,000 clones, just under 95% of which were seen just once. The ten largest account for roughly 1.7% of the sample. The specimen sequenced was naive CD8+ T cells from PBMCs. The cell subset or site label for this specimen denotes: CD45RA+CCR7+. These receptor sequences come from a man between 18 and 29 years old in good health. Some clones in this sample may be carry-over from other donors' samples.

V gene TRBV9 combines with J gene TRBJ2-1; 7 positions match TRBD2. Germline lookup yields CDR1 SGDLS and CDR2 YYNGEE. The CDR3 is 14 residues long. The ends lost 4 bases at V and 10 bases at J; junction bases unmatched: 11. CDR3 region: CASSIYPGGEEQFF. The CDR3 region has the DNA TGTGCCAGCAGCATTTATCCTGGGGGGGAAGAGCAGTTCTTC.

The chain uses TRBV11-1 and TRBJ1-1; D is unclear. Deletions cut 0 bases from V and 6 bases from J, with 11 bases between. The CDR3 totals 14 residues. CDR1 and CDR2 (germline): SGHAT, FQDESV (reference sequence). The CDR3 loop reads CASSLAAGSAEAFF. Written as DNA, the CDR3 is TGTGCCAGCAGCTTAGCTGCTGGGTCAGCTGAAGCTTTCTTT.

The chain joins TRBV10-1 to TRBJ2-3; D not resolved. V lost 5 bases, J lost 6 bases, and 12 bases lay in between. CDR1 WNHNN and CDR2 SYGVQD come from the germline V gene (reference sequence). The CDR3 runs to 13 residues. The CDR3 reads CASSPRQSDTQYF. The CDR3 DNA sequence: TGCGCCAGCAGTCCTCGCCAGTCTGATACGCAGTATTTT.

This clone was recorded once. This chain uses TRBV5-1 with TRBJ2-7, with 7 bases that match TRBD2. The CDR3 spans 16 residues. Germline V lookup: CDR1 SGHRS, CDR2 YFSETQ. V lost 0 bases, J lost 2 bases, and 8 bases stayed unmatched. CDR3 DNA sequence: TGCGCCAGCAGCTTGGGACCGGGAGGAGGGGCCTACGAGCAGTACTTC. Its translation: CASSLGPGGGAYEQYF. Full variable domain (missing parts from reference TRBV5-1 and TRBJ2-7): KAGVTQTPRYLIKTRGQQVTLSCSPISGHRSVSWYQQTPGQGLQFLFEYFSETQRNKGNFPGRFSGRQFSNSRSEMNVSTLELGDSALYLCASSLGPGGGAYEQYFGPGTRLTVT.